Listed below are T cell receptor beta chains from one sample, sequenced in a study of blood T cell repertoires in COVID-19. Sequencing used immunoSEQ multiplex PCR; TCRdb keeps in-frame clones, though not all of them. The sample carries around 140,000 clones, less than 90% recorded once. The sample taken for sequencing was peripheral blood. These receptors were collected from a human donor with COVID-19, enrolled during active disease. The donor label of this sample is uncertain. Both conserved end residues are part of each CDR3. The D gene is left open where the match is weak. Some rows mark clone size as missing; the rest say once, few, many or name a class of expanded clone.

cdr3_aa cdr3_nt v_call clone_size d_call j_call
CSARSVYGYTF TGCAGTGCTAGGTCAGTCTATGGCTACACCTTC TRBV20-1 . . TRBJ1-2
CALREGQSTDTQYF TGTGCCTTGCGGGAGGGCCAAAGCACAGATACGCAGTATTTT TRBV30 . TRBD2 TRBJ2-3
CASSLQAGYADTQYF TGCGCCAGCAGCTTGCAAGCGGGCTATGCAGATACGCAGTATTTT TRBV5-1 . . TRBJ2-3
CASSLRPGETNEKLFF TGTGCCAGCAGCTTGCGGCCGGGGGAAACTAATGAAAAACTGTTTTTT TRBV5-5 many . TRBJ1-4
CASSLDKGLAKNIQYF TGTGCCAGCAGCTTAGACAAGGGACTAGCCAAAAACATTCAGTACTTC TRBV7-9 . . TRBJ2-4
CASSVAASGASYEQYF TGTGCCAGCAGCGTAGCTGCTAGCGGGGCGTCCTACGAGCAGTACTTC TRBV9 . TRBD2 TRBJ2-7
CASSQQGAGADTQYF TGTGCCAGCAGCCAACAGGGGGCAGGGGCAGATACGCAGTATTTT TRBV3-1/TRBV3-2 . TRBD1 TRBJ2-3
CASTKTGLPQETQYF TGTGCCAGCACCAAAACGGGACTACCACAAGAGACCCAGTACTTC TRBV9 . TRBD2 TRBJ2-5
CASSEGPAGGLNEQFF TGTGCCAGCAGTGAAGGACCAGCGGGGGGGCTCAATGAGCAGTTCTTC TRBV25-1 once TRBD2 TRBJ2-1
CASSPAQVGTQRGGYTF TGTGCCAGCTCTCCTGCCCAGGTCGGGACACAAAGAGGGGGCTACACCTTC TRBV18 . . TRBJ1-2
CASSVLRRTAGANVLTF TGTGCCAGCAGCGTGCTGCGGCGGACTGCTGGGGCCAACGTCCTGACTTTC TRBV9 . . TRBJ2-6
CASSLGSGETQYF TGTGCCAGCAGTTTGGGTAGCGGGGAGACCCAGTACTTC TRBV12-3/TRBV12-4 . TRBD2 TRBJ2-5
CASSPQGQGTGNTIYF TGTGCCAGCTCACCGCAAGGACAGGGGACTGGAAACACCATATATTTT TRBV18 . TRBD1 TRBJ1-3
CASSLSRAAEAFF TGCGCCAGCAGCTTGAGCAGGGCCGCTGAAGCTTTCTTT TRBV5-1 . . TRBJ1-1
CASSFARAEYGYTF TGTGCCAGCAGTTTTGCCAGGGCCGAATATGGCTACACCTTC TRBV27 . . TRBJ1-2
CASSRGSGNTIYF TGTGCCAGCAGCAGGGGCTCTGGAAACACCATATATTTT TRBV6-5 . . TRBJ1-3
CSAPSTDTQYF TGCAGTGCTCCTTCCACAGATACGCAGTATTTT TRBV20-1 . . TRBJ2-3
CASSYSQGPANYGYTF TGTGCCAGCAGTTACTCTCAGGGTCCAGCTAACTATGGCTACACCTTC TRBV6-6 . . TRBJ1-2
CASSQGNTEAFF TGTGCCAGCAGCCAGGGGAACACTGAAGCTTTCTTT TRBV6-5 . . TRBJ1-1
CASSLDPGTEETQYF TGTGCCAGCAGCTTAGACCCAGGGACAGAGGAGACCCAGTACTTC TRBV11-2 . TRBD1 TRBJ2-5
CAPRWGDSSYEQYF TGCGCCCCAAGGTGGGGCGACAGCTCCTACGAGCAGTACTTC TRBV10-1 . . TRBJ2-7
CASHKGQGLGNEQFF TGTGCCAGCCACAAGGGGCAGGGCCTTGGGAATGAGCAGTTCTTC TRBV6-5 . . TRBJ2-1
CASSTVAGSDHNEQFF TGTGCCAGCAGCACCGTAGCGGGATCGGACCACAATGAGCAGTTCTTC TRBV5-4 . TRBD2 TRBJ2-1
CASKGLNNQPQHF TGTGCCAGCAAGGGACTGAACAATCAGCCCCAGCATTTT TRBV27 . . TRBJ1-5
CATSRDSSSNEKLFF TGTGCCACCAGCCGGGACAGCTCTTCTAATGAAAAACTGTTTTTT TRBV15 . TRBD1 TRBJ1-4
CASSQALGAGELFF TGTGCCAGCAGCCAAGCCCTAGGGGCCGGGGAGCTGTTTTTT TRBV3-1/TRBV3-2 . . TRBJ2-2
CASIDRGSNSPLHF TGTGCCAGCATTGACAGGGGTAGCAATTCACCCCTCCACTTT TRBV2 . TRBD1 TRBJ1-6
CASSQDWGLKTEAFF TGTGCCAGCAGCCAAGATTGGGGGCTGAAGACTGAAGCTTTCTTT TRBV3-1/TRBV3-2 . . TRBJ1-1
CASNTDVRSSGNTIYF TGTGCCAGCAACACCGACGTCCGGAGCTCTGGAAACACCATATATTTT TRBV6-9 few . TRBJ1-3
CASTDRPLHYEQYF TGTGCCAGCACCGACAGGCCCCTTCACTACGAGCAGTACTTC TRBV2 . . TRBJ2-7
CASSVGQGLVEQFF TGTGCCAGCAGCGTAGGACAGGGGCTAGTTGAGCAGTTCTTC TRBV9 . TRBD1 TRBJ2-1
CASSQSTGAETQYF TGTGCCAGCAGCCAATCCACAGGGGCAGAGACCCAGTACTTC TRBV5-4 . TRBD1 TRBJ2-5
CASRVRPVPGYNEQFF TGCGCCAGCAGAGTACGTCCCGTCCCGGGGTACAATGAGCAGTTCTTC TRBV5-1 . . TRBJ2-1
CASSTTGGNQPQHF TGTGCCAGCAGTACCACAGGGGGCAATCAGCCCCAGCATTTT TRBV6-5 . TRBD1 TRBJ1-5
CASSREGGVAEAFF TGTGCCAGCAGTCGCGAAGGGGGTGTAGCTGAAGCTTTCTTT TRBV6-5 once . TRBJ1-1
CASSLGQGYLAGYTF TGTGCCAGCAGCTTGGGACAGGGGTACCTAGCTGGCTACACCTTC TRBV5-6 . TRBD1 TRBJ1-2
CASSRDTGYGTDTQYF TGTGCCAGCAGCCGAGACACAGGGTATGGCACAGATACGCAGTATTTT TRBV28 . . TRBJ2-3
CASSARTSSYEQYF TGTGCCAGCAGCGCCCGCACGAGCTCCTACGAGCAGTACTTC TRBV6-5 . . TRBJ2-7
CASRPQGATEAFF TGTGCCAGCAGGCCCCAGGGGGCCACTGAAGCTTTCTTT TRBV2 few TRBD1 TRBJ1-1
CASSSLARGESYEQYF TGTGCCAGCAGTTCCCTCGCAAGGGGTGAGTCCTACGAGCAGTACTTC TRBV28 . . TRBJ2-7
CAWSVRDPRPDTQYF TGTGCCTGGAGTGTACGAGATCCGCGGCCAGATACGCAGTATTTT TRBV30 . . TRBJ2-3
CASSGAGQSLYNEQFF TGTGCCAGCTCAGGGGCGGGACAGTCCCTCTACAATGAGCAGTTCTTC TRBV18 . . TRBJ2-1
CASRRGPTEAFF TGTGCCAGTCGGCGGGGTCCCACTGAAGCTTTCTTT TRBV2 . . TRBJ1-1
CASSLVGGNSPLHF TGTGCCAGCAGCTTGGTCGGGGGTAATTCACCCCTCCACTTT TRBV5-6 . . TRBJ1-6
CASSDSGAPQPQHF TGTGCCAGCAGTGACTCAGGGGCCCCTCAGCCCCAGCATTTT TRBV6-5 once . TRBJ1-5
CASSIVLEDEQYF TGTGCCAGTAGTATAGTCCTGGAGGACGAGCAGTACTTC TRBV19 . . TRBJ2-7
CASSIQGGDNQPQHF TGTGCCAGCAGTATACAGGGTGGGGACAATCAGCCCCAGCATTTT TRBV6-5 . . TRBJ1-5
CASSQDSPSYNEQFF TGTGCCAGCAGCCAAGACAGTCCTTCCTACAATGAGCAGTTCTTC TRBV3-1/TRBV3-2 . . TRBJ2-1
CASSRNRVSGDTGELFF TGCGCCAGCAGCCGCAACCGGGTATCAGGGGACACCGGGGAGCTGTTTTTT TRBV5-1 . . TRBJ2-2
CASSLMGREGADTGELFF TGTGCCAGCAGCTTGATGGGGCGGGAGGGGGCCGACACCGGGGAGCTGTTTTTT TRBV7-8 . TRBD2 TRBJ2-2
CASRERVWTDTQYF TGTGCCAGCAGGGAGCGGGTATGGACAGATACGCAGTATTTT TRBV7-7 . . TRBJ2-3
CASSLAGIPGDSGNTIYF TGTGCCAGCAGCTTAGCCGGGATCCCAGGAGACTCTGGAAACACCATATATTTT TRBV7-2 . . TRBJ1-3
CAGIPDRGQGEKLFF TGTGCCGGAATACCAGACAGGGGGCAAGGTGAAAAACTGTTTTTT TRBV2 once TRBD1 TRBJ1-4
CASSSQSRTSGRADEQYF TGTGCCAGCAGCTCACAATCAAGGACTAGCGGGAGGGCCGACGAGCAGTACTTC TRBV7-2 few TRBD2 TRBJ2-7
CASATTSRLTYNEQFF TGTGCTAGTGCCACAACTAGCAGACTTACCTACAATGAGCAGTTCTTC TRBV12-5 . . TRBJ2-1